This T cell receptor (beta chain) was obtained from a study of glioma-infiltrating T cells. Overall study: Target coverage was 4.5- to 10-fold for approximately 960,000 blood T cells.

TCR alpha and beta CDR3 regions were amplified from RNA using iRepertoire nested multiplex PCR. TCRdb passed the multiplex PCR reads through MiXCR, listing each CDR3 protein once. Of more than 300,000 distinct CDR3 sequences detected, 41% appear once; the ten largest clones hold around 11%. The V gene's germline CDR1 is MDHEN and CDR2 SYDVKM. The CDR3 sequence is 15 residues long. The germline V and J ends were trimmed by 4 bases and 2 bases, with 13 bases remaining between them. The sequence derives from a human donor with low-grade glioma or glioblastoma, undergoing nonglioma brain surgery, or in good health (not recorded which). Specimen: glioma tissue, nonneoplastic brain tissue, or PBMCs (not recorded which). The chain links TRBV28 to TRBJ2-3, with D perhaps TRBD2 (6 bases). The CDR3 sequence is CASSSRAGFTDTQYF. The CDR3 bases are TGTGCCAGCAGTTCCCGAGCGGGCTTCACAGATACGCAGTATTTT.